These 22 T cell receptor beta chains originate from one sample sequenced in a study of monozygotic twins with inflammatory bowel disease. TCRdb re-called the 5' RACE reads, yielding one record per CDR3 amino acid sequence without DNA. The sample holds about 110,000 distinct CDR3 sequences. The sequenced sample consisted of blood. Every receptor here comes from a human donor with ulcerative colitis or Crohn's disease, or a healthy co-twin of an affected twin (not recorded which).

The chain recombines TRBV10-3 with TRBJ2-4; TCRdb designates TRBD1, a call that cannot be tested without DNA. CDR1 is ENHRY and CDR2 is SYGVKD in the germline V gene. The length of the CDR3 is 14 residues. The CDR3 sequence is CAISPGTGWDIQYF.

This chain joins TRBV19 and TRBJ2-1; TCRdb's D gene call, TRBD1, goes unchecked for lack of DNA. Germline V gives CDR1 LNHDA, CDR2 SQIVND (reference sequence). The CDR3 consists of 17 residues. CDR3 sequence reads: CASSIVAPGQGAYEQFF.

CDR3 in amino acids: CASSFGQGGEAFF. The chain joins TRBV6-5 to TRBJ1-1; absent DNA, TCRdb's TRBD1 call cannot be checked. The CDR3 loop spans 13 amino acids. Germline CDR1 reads MNHEY; CDR2 reads SVGAGI.

The chain combines TRBV29-1 with TRBJ1-4. CDR3 length: 11 residues. Germline CDR1 is SQVTM and CDR2 is ANQGSEA. The CDR3 here is CSVEHDEKLFF.

CDR3 sequence: CASSRDLTGTQYF. The chain recombines TRBV7-7 with TRBJ2-5; TCRdb names TRBD2, which stays unverified in the absence of DNA. The CDR3 extends over 13 amino acids. CDR1 SSHAT and CDR2 FNYEAQ come from the germline V gene (reference sequence).

The chain carries TRBV9 and TRBJ2-2; checking the TCRdb D call of TRBD1 is not possible without DNA. Germline lookup yields CDR1 SGDLS and CDR2 YYNGEE. This CDR3 has 15 residues. The CDR3 reads CASSPQGADTGELFF.

The rearrangement links TRBV18 to TRBJ2-7; TCRdb's assignment of TRBD1 cannot be checked, as there is no DNA. Germline loops: CDR1 KGHSH, CDR2 LQKENI. The CDR3 is made up of 16 amino acids. The CDR3 sequence is CASSPAAGGRIYEQYF.

The chain joins TRBV3-1 to TRBJ1-1; absent DNA, TCRdb's TRBD1 call cannot be checked. CDR1 is LGHDT, CDR2 YNNKEL, per germline (reference sequence). CDR3 length: 12 amino acids. This CDR3 reads CASSQGASQAFF.

The V and J genes are TRBV19 and TRBJ2-1; TCRdb indicates TRBD1, and absent DNA this call remains unverified. There are 13 residues in the CDR3. Per germline, CDR1 LNHDA and CDR2 SQIVND (reference sequence). The CDR3 loop is CASLAAPWNEQFF.

The chain joins TRBV5-1 to TRBJ2-3; TCRdb's D gene call, TRBD1, goes unchecked for lack of DNA. Per germline, CDR1 SGHRS and CDR2 YFSETQ. This CDR3 region has 16 residues. The CDR3 region is CASSSEGHTGTDTQYF. The whole variable domain, remainder taken from reference TRBV5-1 and TRBJ2-3, is KAGVTQTPRYLIKTRGQQVTLSCSPISGHRSVSWYQQTPGQGLQFLFEYFSETQRNKGNFPGRFSGRQFSNSRSEMNVSTLELGDSALYLCASSSEGHTGTDTQYFGPGTRLTVL.

This chain's CDR3 is CASKNQGSEQFF. The chain links TRBV7-2 to TRBJ2-1; the TCRdb D gene call, TRBD1, has no DNA to confirm it. Germline assignment: CDR1 SGHTA and CDR2 FQGNSA. The CDR3 consists of 12 residues. Drawing the rest from reference TRBV7-2 and TRBJ2-1, the complete variable domain is GAGVSQSPSNKVTEKGKDVELRCDPISGHTALYWYRQSLGQGLEFLIYFQGNSAPDKSGLPSDRFSAERTGGSVSTLTIQRTQQEDSAVYLCASKNQGSEQFFGPGTRLTVL.

The J gene is TRBJ2-6, the V gene TRBV28; TCRdb designates TRBD2, a call that cannot be tested without DNA. CDR1 and CDR2 from the germline V gene are MDHEN and SYDVKM. The CDR3 has 18 residues. Here the CDR3 reads CASSPGRGTISGANVLTF.

The chain is built from TRBV5-1 and TRBJ1-4; TCRdb names TRBD1, which stays unverified in the absence of DNA. This CDR3 is built from 14 residues. CDR1 is SGHRS, CDR2 YFSETQ, per germline. The CDR3: CASSLNTGYEKLFF.

V is TRBV7-6 and J is TRBJ2-2; TCRdb indicates TRBD1, and absent DNA this call remains unverified. The germline CDR1 and CDR2 sequences are SGHVS and FNYEAQ. This CDR3 spans 16 amino acids. CDR3 loop: CASSYLPGSGAGELFF.

The chain couples TRBV20-1 to TRBJ2-1. The CDR3 covers 16 residues. Germline V gives CDR1 DFQATT, CDR2 SNEGSKA (reference sequence). CDR3 in amino acids: CSATSHWTDSYNEQFF.

This chain joins TRBV9 and TRBJ2-4; TCRdb indicates TRBD1, and absent DNA this call remains unverified. The CDR3 loop spans 15 amino acids. Germline V gene sequence: CDR1 SGDLS, CDR2 YYNGEE. CDR3 protein: CASSRGGSAKNIQYF. The whole variable domain, remainder taken from reference TRBV9 and TRBJ2-4, is DSGVTQTPKHLITATGQRVTLRCSPRSGDLSVYWYQQSLDQGLQFLIQYYNGEERAKGNILERFSAQQFPDLHSELNLSSLELGDSALYFCASSRGGSAKNIQYFGAGTRLSVL.

CDR3 sequence reads: CATSLKRVETEAFF. The J gene is TRBJ1-1, the V gene TRBV15. CDR3 size: 14 residues. CDR1 is LNHNV and CDR2 is YYDKDF in the germline V gene (reference sequence).

The rearrangement links TRBV7-2 to TRBJ1-2; TCRdb lists TRBD1, though no DNA is available to test this call. The CDR3 has 14 amino acids. Germline V gives CDR1 SGHTA, CDR2 FQGNSA. CDR3 region: CASTFRDANYGYTF.

This chain joins TRBV20-1 and TRBJ2-1; the D call from TCRdb, TRBD1, cannot be confirmed without DNA. CDR3 length: 15 residues. Germline V gene data show CDR1 as DFQATT and CDR2 as SNEGSKA (reference sequence). The CDR3 is CSAPGTRRSYNEQFF.

This sequence joins TRBV30 and TRBJ1-1; TCRdb calls TRBD1, which cannot be checked without DNA. CDR3 length: 13 amino acids. CDR1 GTSNPN and CDR2 SVGIG come from the germline V gene (reference sequence). CDR3 region: CAWNPTGDTEAFF.

The CDR3 here is CSARDPLILAGATDTQYF. This chain links TRBV20-1 with TRBJ2-3; TCRdb picks TRBD2, but there is no DNA to check that call. The germline CDR1 and CDR2 sequences are DFQATT and SNEGSKA (reference sequence). CDR3 length: 18 residues.

The V gene is TRBV29-1, the J gene TRBJ2-7; TCRdb outputs TRBD2, but without DNA this stays unchecked. The CDR3 loop spans 14 amino acids. The germline V gene has CDR1 SQVTM and CDR2 ANQGSEA. This CDR3 is CSVVLGLSLDEQYF.